The source of this T cell receptor beta chain is a study of blood T cell repertoires in COVID-19. Study summary: Samples representing acute and convalescent COVID-19 were sourced from the United States, Italy and Spain. In each case, the material was cDNA or gDNA derived from T cells, B-cell-depleted T cells, or PBMCs.

Original analysis: Amplification from reference gene primers served as the basis for estimated nucleated cell counts. Repertoires were generated with immunoSEQ multiplex PCR, while TCRdb's copy carries only in-frame clones and drops some. The DNA was the basis for D and trimming; V, J and clone size are from that table. The table shows more than 75,000 clones, with around 85% occurring only once. The V and J ends lost 2 bases and 9 bases, in that order; junction bases with no gene match: 6. The CDR3 extends over 13 amino acids. Per germline, CDR1 MDHEN and CDR2 SYDVKM. The V call is TRBV28, the J call TRBJ1-2, with 7 nucleotides matching TRBD1. The sequencing sample was made of peripheral blood. The receptor comes from a man aged 25 to 40 with acute or convalescent COVID-19. DNA of the CDR3: TGTGCCAGCAGTTTAGAGAACAGGGGAAGCTACACCTTC. Residues: CASSLENRGSYTF.